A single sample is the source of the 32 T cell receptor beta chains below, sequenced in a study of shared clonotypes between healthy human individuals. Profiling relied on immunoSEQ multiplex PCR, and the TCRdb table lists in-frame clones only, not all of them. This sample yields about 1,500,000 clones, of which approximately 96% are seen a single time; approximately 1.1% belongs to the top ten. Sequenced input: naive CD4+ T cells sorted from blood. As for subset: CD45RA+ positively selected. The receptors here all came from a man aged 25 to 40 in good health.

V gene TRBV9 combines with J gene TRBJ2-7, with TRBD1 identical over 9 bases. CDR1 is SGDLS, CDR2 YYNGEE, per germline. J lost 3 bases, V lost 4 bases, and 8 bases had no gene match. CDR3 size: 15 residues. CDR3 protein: CASSLAGQGYYEQYF. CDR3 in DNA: TGTGCCAGCAGCTTAGCCGGACAGGGGTACTACGAGCAGTACTTC.

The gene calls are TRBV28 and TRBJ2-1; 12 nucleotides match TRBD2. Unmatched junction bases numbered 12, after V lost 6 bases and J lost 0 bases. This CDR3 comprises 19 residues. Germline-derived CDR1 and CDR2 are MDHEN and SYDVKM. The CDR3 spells CASSLGLAGPPSSYNEQFF. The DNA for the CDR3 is TGTGCCAGCAGCCTAGGACTAGCGGGGCCCCCGAGCTCCTACAATGAGCAGTTCTTC.

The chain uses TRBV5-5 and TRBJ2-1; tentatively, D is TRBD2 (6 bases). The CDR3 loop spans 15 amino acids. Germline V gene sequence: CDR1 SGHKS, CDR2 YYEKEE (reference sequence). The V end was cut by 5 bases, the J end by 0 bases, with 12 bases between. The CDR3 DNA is TGTGCCAGCAGTCGGGACTTGCCCTCCTACAATGAGCAGTTCTTC. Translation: CASSRDLPSYNEQFF. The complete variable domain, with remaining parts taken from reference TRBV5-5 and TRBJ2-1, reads DAGVTQSPTHLIKTRGQQVTLRCSPISGHKSVSWYQQVLGQGPQFIFQYYEKEERGRGNFPDRFSARQFPNYSSELNVNALLLGDSALYLCASSRDLPSYNEQFFGPGTRLTVL.

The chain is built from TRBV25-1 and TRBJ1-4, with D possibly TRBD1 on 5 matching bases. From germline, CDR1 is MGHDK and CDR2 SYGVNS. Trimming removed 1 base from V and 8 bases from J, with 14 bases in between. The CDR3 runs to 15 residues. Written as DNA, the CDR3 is TGTGCCAGCAGTGAATGGGGACGGGGATCCGAAAAACTGTTTTTT. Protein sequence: CASSEWGRGSEKLFF.

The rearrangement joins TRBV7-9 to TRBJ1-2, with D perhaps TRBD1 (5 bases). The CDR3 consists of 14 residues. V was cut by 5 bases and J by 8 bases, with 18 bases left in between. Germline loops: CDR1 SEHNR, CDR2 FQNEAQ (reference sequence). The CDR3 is CASSRRDGEGGYTF. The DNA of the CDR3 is TGTGCCAGCAGCCGCCGGGACGGGGAAGGCGGCTACACCTTC.

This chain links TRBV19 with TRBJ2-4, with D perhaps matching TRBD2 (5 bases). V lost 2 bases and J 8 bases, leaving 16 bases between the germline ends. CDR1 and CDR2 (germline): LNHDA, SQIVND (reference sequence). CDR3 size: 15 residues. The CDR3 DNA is TGTGCCAGTAGTATATGGGCGGACCGGCGGGACATTCAGTACTTC. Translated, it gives CASSIWADRRDIQYF.

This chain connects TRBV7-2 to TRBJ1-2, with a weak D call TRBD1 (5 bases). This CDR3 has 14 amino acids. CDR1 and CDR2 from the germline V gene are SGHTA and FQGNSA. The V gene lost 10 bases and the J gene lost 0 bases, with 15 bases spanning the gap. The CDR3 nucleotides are TGTGCCATCGGGGGGGACCCATCTAACTATGGCTACACCTTC. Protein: CAIGGDPSNYGYTF.

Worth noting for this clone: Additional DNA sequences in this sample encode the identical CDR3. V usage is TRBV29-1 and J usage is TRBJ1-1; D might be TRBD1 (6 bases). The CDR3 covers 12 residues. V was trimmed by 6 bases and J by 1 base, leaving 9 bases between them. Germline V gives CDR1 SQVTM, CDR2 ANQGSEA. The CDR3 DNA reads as TGCAGCGTGCAGGGGCCGAACACTGAAGCTTTCTTT. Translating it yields CSVQGPNTEAFF.

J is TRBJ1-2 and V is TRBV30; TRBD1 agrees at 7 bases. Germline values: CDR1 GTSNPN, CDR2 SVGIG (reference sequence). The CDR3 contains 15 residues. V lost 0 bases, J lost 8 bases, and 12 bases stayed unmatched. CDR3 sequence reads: CAWSVGGQVPGGYTF. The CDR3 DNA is TGTGCCTGGAGTGTAGGAGGACAGGTCCCAGGAGGCTACACCTTC.

The CDR3 DNA follows: TGTGCCAGCAGGTTGGACAGGGCCACAGATACGCAGTATTTT. It translates to CASRLDRATDTQYF. V gene TRBV6-1 combines with J gene TRBJ2-3, with 8 bases identical to TRBD1. The CDR3 sequence is 14 residues long. Germline loops: CDR1 MNHNS, CDR2 SASEGT. The J segment lost 2 bases and the V segment lost 6 bases, leaving 4 bases of the junction unmatched.

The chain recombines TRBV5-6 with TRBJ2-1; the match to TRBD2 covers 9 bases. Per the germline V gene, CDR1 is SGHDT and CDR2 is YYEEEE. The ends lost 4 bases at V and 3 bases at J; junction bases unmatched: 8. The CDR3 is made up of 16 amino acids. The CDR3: CASSTPASGIYNEQFF. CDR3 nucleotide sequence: TGTGCCAGCAGCACGCCGGCTAGCGGGATCTACAATGAGCAGTTCTTC.

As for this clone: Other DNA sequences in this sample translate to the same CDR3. The CDR3 DNA sequence: TGCAGCGTAGAGGGGACAGGGACCTACGAGCAGTACTTC. Its translation: CSVEGTGTYEQYF. The chain employs TRBV29-1 and TRBJ2-7, with 9 bases identical to TRBD1. CDR1 and CDR2 (germline): SQVTM, ANQGSEA. V shed 6 bases and J 2 bases; nucleotides not matched to a gene: 5. This CDR3 spans 13 amino acids.

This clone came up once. The CDR3 region is CASSLVGGGNAYEQYF. The CDR3 nucleotides read TGTGCCAGCAGCTTGGTGGGGGGAGGAAATGCCTACGAGCAGTACTTC. The chain uses TRBV5-5 and TRBJ2-7; D might be TRBD2 (6 bases). V lost 0 bases, J lost 2 bases, and 15 bases lay in between. This CDR3 has 16 amino acids. The germline V gene has CDR1 SGHKS and CDR2 YYEKEE (reference sequence).

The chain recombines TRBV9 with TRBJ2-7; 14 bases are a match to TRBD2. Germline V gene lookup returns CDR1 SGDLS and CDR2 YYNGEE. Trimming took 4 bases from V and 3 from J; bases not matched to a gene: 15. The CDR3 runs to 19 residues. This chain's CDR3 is CASSTPGQGGTSGSYEQYF. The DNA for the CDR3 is TGTGCCAGCAGCACTCCTGGACAGGGCGGGACTAGCGGGAGCTACGAGCAGTACTTC.

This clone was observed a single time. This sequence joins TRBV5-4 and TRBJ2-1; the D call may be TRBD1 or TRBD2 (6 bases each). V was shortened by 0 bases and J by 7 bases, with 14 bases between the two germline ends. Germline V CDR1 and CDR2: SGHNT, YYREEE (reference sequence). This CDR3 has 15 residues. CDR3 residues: CASSLEGGVMNEQFF. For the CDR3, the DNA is TGTGCCAGCAGCTTGGAGGGGGGAGTAATGAATGAGCAGTTCTTC.

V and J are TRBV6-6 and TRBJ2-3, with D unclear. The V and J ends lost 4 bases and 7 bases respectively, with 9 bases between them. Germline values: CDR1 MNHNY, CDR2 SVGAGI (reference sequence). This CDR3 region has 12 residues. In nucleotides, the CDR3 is TGTGCCAGCAGTTTTTCTGGGAATACGCAGTATTTT. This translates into CASSFSGNTQYF.

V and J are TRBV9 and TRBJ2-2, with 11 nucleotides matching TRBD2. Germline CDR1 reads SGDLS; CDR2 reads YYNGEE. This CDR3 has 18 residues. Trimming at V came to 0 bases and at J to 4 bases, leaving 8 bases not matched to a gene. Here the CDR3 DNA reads TGTGCCAGCAGCGTAGCTAGCGGGAGGTTTAGCGGCACCGGGGAGCTGTTTTTT. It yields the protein CASSVASGRFSGTGELFF.

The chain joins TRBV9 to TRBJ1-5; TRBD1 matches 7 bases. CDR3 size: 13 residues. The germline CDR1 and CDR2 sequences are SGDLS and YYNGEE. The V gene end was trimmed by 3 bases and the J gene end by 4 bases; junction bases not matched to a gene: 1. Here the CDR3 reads CASSGTGNQPQHF. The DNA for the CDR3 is TGTGCCAGCAGCGGGACAGGAAATCAGCCCCAGCATTTT.

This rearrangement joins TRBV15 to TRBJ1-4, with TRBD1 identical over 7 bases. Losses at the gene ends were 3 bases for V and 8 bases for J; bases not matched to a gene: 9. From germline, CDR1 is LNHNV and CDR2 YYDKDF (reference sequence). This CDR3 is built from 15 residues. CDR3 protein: CATSRRQGLGEKLFF. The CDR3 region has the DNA TGTGCCACCAGCAGGAGACAGGGCCTAGGAGAAAAACTGTTTTTT.

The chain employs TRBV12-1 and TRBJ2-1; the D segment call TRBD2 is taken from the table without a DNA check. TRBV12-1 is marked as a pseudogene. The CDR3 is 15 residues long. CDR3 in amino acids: CASPPSGRAYNEQFF. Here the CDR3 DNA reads TGTGCCAGCCCCCCAAGCGGGAGGGCCTACAATGAGCAGTTCTTC.

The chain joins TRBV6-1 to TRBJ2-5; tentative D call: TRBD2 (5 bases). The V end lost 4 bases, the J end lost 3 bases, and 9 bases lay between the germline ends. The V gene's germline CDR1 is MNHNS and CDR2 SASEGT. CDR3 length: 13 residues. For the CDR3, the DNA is TGTGCCAGCAGTGGAACCGGGGAAGAGACCCAGTACTTC. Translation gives CASSGTGEETQYF.

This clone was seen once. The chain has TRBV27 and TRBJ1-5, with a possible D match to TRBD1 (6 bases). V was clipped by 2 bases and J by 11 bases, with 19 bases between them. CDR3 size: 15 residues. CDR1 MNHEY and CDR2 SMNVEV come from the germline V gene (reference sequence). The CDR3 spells CASSLTGTLVSAQHF. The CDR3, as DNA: TGTGCCAGCAGTTTAACTGGGACACTTGTATCGGCCCAGCATTTT.

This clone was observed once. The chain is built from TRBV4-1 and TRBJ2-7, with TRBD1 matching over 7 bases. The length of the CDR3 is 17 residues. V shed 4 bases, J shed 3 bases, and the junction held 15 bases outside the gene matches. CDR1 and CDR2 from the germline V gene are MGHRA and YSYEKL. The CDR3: CASSPLYRDSRGYEQYF. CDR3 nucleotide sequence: TGCGCCAGCAGCCCCCTGTACCGGGACAGCAGGGGCTACGAGCAGTACTTC.

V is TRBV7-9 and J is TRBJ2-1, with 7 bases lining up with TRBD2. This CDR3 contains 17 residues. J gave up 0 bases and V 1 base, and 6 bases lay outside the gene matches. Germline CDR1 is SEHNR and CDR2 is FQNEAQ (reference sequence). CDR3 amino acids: CASSLGFGRHSYNEQFF. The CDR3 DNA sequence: TGTGCCAGCAGCTTAGGATTCGGGAGGCACTCCTACAATGAGCAGTTCTTC.

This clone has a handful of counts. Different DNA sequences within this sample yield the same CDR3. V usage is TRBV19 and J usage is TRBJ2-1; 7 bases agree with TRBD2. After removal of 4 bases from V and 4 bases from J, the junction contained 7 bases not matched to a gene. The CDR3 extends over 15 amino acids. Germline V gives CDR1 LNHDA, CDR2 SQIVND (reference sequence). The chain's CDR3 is CASSTAGGRYNEQFF. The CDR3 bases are TGTGCCAGTAGTACCGCTGGCGGGAGATACAATGAGCAGTTCTTC.

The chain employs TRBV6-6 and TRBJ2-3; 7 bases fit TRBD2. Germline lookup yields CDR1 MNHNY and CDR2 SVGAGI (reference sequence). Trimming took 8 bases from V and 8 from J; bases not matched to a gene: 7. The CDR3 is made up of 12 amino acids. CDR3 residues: CASGTSGGTQYF. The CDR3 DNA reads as TGTGCCAGCGGTACTTCGGGAGGTACGCAGTATTTT.

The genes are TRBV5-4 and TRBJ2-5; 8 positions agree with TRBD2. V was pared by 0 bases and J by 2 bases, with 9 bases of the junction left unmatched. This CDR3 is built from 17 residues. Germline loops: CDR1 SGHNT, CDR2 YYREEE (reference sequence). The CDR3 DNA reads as TGTGCCAGCAGCTTGGATTTGGCGGGAGGCCTTCAAGAGACCCAGTACTTC. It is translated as CASSLDLAGGLQETQYF.

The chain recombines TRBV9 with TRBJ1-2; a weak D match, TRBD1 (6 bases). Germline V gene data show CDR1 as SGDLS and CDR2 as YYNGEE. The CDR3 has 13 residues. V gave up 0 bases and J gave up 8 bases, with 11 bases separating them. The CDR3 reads CASSVGQVGGYTF. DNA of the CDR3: TGTGCCAGCAGCGTAGGACAGGTTGGGGGCTACACCTTC. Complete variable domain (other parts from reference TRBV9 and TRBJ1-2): DSGVTQTPKHLITATGQRVTLRCSPRSGDLSVYWYQQSLDQGLQFLIQYYNGEERAKGNILERFSAQQFPDLHSELNLSSLELGDSALYFCASSVGQVGGYTFGSGTRLTVV.

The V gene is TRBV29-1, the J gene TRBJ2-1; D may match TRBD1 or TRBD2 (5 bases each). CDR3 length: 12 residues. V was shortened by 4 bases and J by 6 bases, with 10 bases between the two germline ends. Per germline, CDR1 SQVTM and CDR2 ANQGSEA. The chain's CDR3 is CSVVPGSNEQFF. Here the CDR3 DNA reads TGCAGCGTTGTGCCAGGGAGCAATGAGCAGTTCTTC.

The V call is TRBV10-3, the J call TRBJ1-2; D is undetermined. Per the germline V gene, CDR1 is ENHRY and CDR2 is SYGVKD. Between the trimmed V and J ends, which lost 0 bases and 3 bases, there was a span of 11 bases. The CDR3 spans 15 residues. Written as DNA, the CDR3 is TGTGCCATCAGTGAGTCGAGTAGAGGAGACTATGGCTACACCTTC. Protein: CAISESSRGDYGYTF.

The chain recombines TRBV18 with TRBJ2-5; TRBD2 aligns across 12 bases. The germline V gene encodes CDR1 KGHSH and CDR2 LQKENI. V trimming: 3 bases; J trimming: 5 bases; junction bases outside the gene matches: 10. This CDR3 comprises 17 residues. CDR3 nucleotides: TGTGCCAGCTCACCGGTCGCTAGCGGGAGGGCCGGGGAGACCCAGTACTTC. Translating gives CASSPVASGRAGETQYF.

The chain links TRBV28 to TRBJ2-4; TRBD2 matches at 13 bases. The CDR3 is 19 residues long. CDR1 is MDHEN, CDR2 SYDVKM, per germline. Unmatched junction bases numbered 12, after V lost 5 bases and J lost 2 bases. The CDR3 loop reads CASSGRLAGGIGTKNIQYF. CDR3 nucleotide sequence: TGTGCCAGCAGTGGTCGACTAGCGGGAGGAATCGGGACCAAAAACATTCAGTACTTC.